The entry below gives a single T cell receptor (beta chain) sequence along with its context. The sample belongs to a study of blood T cell repertoires in COVID-19. About the research overall: COVID-19 samples from acute and convalescent phases originated in the United States, Italy and Spain. T cells, B-cell-depleted T cells, or PBMCs provided the cDNA or gDNA that served as material.

The CDR3 totals 17 residues. The ends lost 2 bases at V and 4 bases at J; junction bases unmatched: 10. Germline V gives CDR1 MNHEY, CDR2 SVGEGT. Per the authors' pipeline: Estimates of nucleated cell counts were drawn from the amplification of reference gene primers. Profiled with immunoSEQ multiplex PCR; TCRdb holds only in-frame clones, not every one. Clonal size and the V and J genes are those of that table, whereas D and trimming came from the DNA. The top ten clones hold around 12% of a sample with some 45,000 clones, around 93% of them seen once. This sequence joins TRBV6-2 or TRBV6-3 and TRBJ2-5; 10 bases line up with TRBD1. Sequenced input: peripheral blood. This clonotype was obtained from a human donor in a cohort sampled during active COVID-19. The CDR3 nucleotides are TGTGCCAGCAGTTACGAATTAGGACAGGGGGGGATAGAGACCCAGTACTTC. This codes for CASSYELGQGGIETQYF.